A single TCR beta chain is shown here with its context. Its specificity is not known. Sequenced by immunoSEQ multiplex PCR; TCRdb stores in-frame clones only, minus some. The data contain around 1.4 million clones, approximately 98.5% of them singletons. This sample was included in a study of shared clonotypes between healthy human individuals. This CDR3 spans 14 amino acids. Germline CDR1 and CDR2: MNHEY and SVGAGI. Trimming cost V 3 bases and J 13 bases, with 18 bases left between them. Findings and limits, study-wide: Only blood samples were collected, and tissue repertoires likely differ.

The clonotype comes from a man aged 25 to 40 in good health. This chain joins TRBV6-5 and TRBJ2-2; perhaps TRBD1 as D (5 bases). What was sequenced was naive CD4+ T cells sorted from blood. Subset given: CD45RA+ positively selected. For the CDR3, the DNA is TGTGCCAGCAGTTATTTACTTTGGCAGGGTGGGCTGTTTTTT. Its translation: CASSYLLWQGGLFF.